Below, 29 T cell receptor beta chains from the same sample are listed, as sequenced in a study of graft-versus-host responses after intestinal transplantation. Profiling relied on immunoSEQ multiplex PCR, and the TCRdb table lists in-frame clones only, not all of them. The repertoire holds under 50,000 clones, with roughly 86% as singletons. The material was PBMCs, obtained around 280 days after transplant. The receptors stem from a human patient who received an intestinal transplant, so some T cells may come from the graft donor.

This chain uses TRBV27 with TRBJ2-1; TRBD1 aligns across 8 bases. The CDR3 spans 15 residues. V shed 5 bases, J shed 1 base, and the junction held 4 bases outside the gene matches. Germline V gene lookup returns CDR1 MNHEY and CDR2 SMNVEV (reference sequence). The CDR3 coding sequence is TGTGCCAGCAGTCCCGACAGGGGATCCTACAATGAGCAGTTCTTC. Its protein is CASSPDRGSYNEQFF.

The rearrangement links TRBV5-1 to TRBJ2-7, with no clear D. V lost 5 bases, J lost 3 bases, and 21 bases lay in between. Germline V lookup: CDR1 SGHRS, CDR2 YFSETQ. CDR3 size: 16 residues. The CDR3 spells CASRVALSGPLYEQYF. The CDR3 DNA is TGCGCCAGCAGGGTTGCCCTCTCCGGACCCCTCTACGAGCAGTACTTC.

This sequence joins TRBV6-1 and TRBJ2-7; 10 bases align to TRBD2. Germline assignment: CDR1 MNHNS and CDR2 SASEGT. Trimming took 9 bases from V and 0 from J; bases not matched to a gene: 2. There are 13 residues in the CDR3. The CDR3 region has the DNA TGTGCCAGACTAGCGGGGCACTCCTACGAGCAGTACTTC. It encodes CARLAGHSYEQYF.

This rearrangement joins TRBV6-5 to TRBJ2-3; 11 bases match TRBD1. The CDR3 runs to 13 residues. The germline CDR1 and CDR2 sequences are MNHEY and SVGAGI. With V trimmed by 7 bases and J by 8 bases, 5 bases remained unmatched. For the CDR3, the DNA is TGTGCCAGCACAGGACAGGGGGCTGGTACGCAGTATTTT. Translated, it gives CASTGQGAGTQYF.

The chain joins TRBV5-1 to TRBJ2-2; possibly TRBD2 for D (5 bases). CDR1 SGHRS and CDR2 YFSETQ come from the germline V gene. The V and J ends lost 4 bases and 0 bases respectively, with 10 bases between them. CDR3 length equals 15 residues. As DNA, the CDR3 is TGCGCCAGCAGCGCGGGCGTCCCGAACACCGGGGAGCTGTTTTTT. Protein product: CASSAGVPNTGELFF.

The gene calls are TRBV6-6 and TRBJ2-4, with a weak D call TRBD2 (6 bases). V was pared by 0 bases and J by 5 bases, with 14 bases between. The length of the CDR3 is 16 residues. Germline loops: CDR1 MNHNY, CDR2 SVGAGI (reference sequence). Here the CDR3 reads CASSYSLARRENIQYF. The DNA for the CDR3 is TGTGCCAGCAGTTACTCCTTGGCTAGGAGGGAAAACATTCAGTACTTC.

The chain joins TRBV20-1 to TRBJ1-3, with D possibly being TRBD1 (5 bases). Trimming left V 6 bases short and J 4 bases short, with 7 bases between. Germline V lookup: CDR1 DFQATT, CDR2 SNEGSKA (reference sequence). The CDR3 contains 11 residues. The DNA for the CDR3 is TGCAGTGCAGGGGACGGAAACACCATATATTTT. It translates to CSAGDGNTIYF.

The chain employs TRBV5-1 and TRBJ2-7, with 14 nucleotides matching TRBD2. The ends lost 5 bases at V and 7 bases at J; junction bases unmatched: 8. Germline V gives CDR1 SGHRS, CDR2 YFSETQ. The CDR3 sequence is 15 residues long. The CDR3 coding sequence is TGCGCCAGCAGTATTTCTGGACTAGCGGGGGGTGAGCAGTACTTC. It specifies CASSISGLAGGEQYF.

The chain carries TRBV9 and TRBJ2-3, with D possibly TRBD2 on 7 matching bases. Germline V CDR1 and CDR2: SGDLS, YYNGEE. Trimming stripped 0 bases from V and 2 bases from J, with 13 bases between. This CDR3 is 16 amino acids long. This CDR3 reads CASSVAKGGTTDTQYF. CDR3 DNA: TGTGCCAGCAGCGTAGCTAAGGGGGGGACCACAGATACGCAGTATTTT.

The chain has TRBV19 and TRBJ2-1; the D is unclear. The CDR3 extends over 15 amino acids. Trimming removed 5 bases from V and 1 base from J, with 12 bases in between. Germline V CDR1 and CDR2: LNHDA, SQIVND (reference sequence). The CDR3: CASSPLVPSYNEQFF. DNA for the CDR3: TGTGCCAGTAGTCCGCTAGTGCCTTCCTACAATGAGCAGTTCTTC.

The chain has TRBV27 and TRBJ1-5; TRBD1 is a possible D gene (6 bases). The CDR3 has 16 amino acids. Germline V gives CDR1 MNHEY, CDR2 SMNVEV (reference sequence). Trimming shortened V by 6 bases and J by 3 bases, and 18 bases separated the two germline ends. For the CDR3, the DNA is TGTGCCAGCAGCACCATGGGAGGGGACAACAATCAGCCCCAGCATTTT. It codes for CASSTMGGDNNQPQHF.

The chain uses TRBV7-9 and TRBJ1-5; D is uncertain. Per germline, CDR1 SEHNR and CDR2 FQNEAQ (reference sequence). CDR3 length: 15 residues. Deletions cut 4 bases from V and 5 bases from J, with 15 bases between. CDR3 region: CASSSLGRSDQPQHF. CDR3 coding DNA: TGTGCCAGCAGCTCCCTAGGAAGGTCCGATCAGCCCCAGCATTTT. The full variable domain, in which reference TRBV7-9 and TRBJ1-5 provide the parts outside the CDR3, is DTGVSQNPRHKITKRGQNVTFRCDPISEHNRLYWYRQTLGQGPEFLTYFQNEAQLEKSRLLSDRFSAERPKGSFSTLEIQRTEQGDSAMYLCASSSLGRSDQPQHFGDGTRLSIL.

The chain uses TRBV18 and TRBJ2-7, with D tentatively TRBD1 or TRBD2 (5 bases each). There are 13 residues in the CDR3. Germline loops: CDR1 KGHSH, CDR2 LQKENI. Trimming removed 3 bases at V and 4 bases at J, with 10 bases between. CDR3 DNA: TGTGCCAGCTCACCCTCGGGGCGATACGAGCAGTACTTC. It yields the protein CASSPSGRYEQYF.

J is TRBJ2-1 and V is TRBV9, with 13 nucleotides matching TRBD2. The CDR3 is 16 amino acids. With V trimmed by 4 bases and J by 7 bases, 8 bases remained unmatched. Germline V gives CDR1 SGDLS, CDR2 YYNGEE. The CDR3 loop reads CASSQRGTSGANEQFF. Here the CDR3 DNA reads TGTGCCAGCAGCCAACGAGGGACTAGCGGGGCTAATGAGCAGTTCTTC.

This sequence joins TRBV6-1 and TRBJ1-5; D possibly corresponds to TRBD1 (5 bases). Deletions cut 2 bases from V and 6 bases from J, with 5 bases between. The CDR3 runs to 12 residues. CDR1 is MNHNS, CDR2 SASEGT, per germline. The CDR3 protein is CASSEQGQPQHF. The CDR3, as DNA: TGTGCCAGCAGTGAACAGGGTCAGCCCCAGCATTTT.

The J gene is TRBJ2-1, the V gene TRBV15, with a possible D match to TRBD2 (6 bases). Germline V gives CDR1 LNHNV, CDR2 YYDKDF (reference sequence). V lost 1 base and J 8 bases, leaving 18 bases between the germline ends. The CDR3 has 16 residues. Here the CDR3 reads CATSRVRSGRGDEQFF. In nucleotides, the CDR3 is TGTGCCACCAGCAGAGTGCGTAGCGGTCGAGGCGATGAGCAGTTCTTC.

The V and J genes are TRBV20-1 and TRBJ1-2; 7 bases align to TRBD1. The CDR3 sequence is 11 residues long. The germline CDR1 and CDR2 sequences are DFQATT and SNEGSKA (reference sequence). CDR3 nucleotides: TGCACCGCAGGGACAGATCTTGGCTACACCTTC. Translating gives CTAGTDLGYTF.

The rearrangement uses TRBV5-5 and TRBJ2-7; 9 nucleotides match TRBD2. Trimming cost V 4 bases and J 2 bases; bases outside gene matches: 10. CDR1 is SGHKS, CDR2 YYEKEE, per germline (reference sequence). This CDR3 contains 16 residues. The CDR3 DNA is TGTGCCAGCAGCGCCCACTTTAGCGGGGGACCCTACGAGCAGTACTTC. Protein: CASSAHFSGGPYEQYF. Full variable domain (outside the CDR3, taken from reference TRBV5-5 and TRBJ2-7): DAGVTQSPTHLIKTRGQQVTLRCSPISGHKSVSWYQQVLGQGPQFIFQYYEKEERGRGNFPDRFSARQFPNYSSELNVNALLLGDSALYLCASSAHFSGGPYEQYFGPGTRLTVT.

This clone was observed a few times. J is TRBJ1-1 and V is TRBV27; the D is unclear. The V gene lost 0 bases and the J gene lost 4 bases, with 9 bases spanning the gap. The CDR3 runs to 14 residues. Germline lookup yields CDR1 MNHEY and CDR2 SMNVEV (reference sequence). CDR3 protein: CASSLSASFTEAFF. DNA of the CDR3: TGTGCCAGCAGTTTATCTGCCTCGTTCACTGAAGCTTTCTTT.

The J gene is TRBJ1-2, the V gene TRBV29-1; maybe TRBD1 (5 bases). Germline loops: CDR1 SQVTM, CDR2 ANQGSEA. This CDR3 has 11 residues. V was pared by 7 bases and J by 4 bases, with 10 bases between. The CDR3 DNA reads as TGCAGCGCACGTGGGACCTATGGCTACACCTTC. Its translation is CSARGTYGYTF.

In nucleotides, the CDR3 is TGTGCCAGCAGCTTCGGACCAGCACATCAGCCGACCTACAATGAGCAGTTCTTC. It translates to CASSFGPAHQPTYNEQFF. V gene TRBV5-4 combines with J gene TRBJ2-1; D not certain. CDR1 is SGHNT, CDR2 YYREEE, per germline (reference sequence). The CDR3 covers 18 residues. Trimming shortened V by 2 bases and J by 2 bases, and 20 bases separated the two germline ends.

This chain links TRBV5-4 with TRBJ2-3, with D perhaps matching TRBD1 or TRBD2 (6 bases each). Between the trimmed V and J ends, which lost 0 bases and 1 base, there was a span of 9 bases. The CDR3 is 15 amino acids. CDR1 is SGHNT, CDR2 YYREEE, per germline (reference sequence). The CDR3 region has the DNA TGTGCCAGCAGCTTGGGGGGGGCCCGCACAGATACGCAGTATTTT. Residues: CASSLGGARTDTQYF.

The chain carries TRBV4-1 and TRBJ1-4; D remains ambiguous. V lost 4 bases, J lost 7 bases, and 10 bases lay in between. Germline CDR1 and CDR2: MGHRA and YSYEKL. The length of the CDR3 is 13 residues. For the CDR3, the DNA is TGCGCCAGCAGCCTGGGGTCCTTTGAAAAACTGTTTTTT. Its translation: CASSLGSFEKLFF.

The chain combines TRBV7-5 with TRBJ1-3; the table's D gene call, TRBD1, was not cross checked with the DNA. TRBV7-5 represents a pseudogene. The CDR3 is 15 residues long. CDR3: CASSPPRHSGNTIYF. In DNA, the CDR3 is TGTGCCAGCAGCCCCCCCCGACACTCTGGAAACACCATATATTTT.

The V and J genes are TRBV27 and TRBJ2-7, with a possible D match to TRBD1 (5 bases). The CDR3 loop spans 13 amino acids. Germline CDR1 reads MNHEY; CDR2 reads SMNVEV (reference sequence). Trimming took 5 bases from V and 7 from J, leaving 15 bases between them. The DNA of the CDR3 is TGTGCCAGCAGTCCCCGTCAGGACACGGAGCAGTACTTC. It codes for CASSPRQDTEQYF.

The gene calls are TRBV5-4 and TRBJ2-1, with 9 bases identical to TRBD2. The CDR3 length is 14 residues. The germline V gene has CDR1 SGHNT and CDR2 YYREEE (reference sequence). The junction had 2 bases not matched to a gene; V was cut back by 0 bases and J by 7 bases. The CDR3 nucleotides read TGTGCCAGCAGCTTGGATGCGGGGGGGAATGAGCAGTTCTTC. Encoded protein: CASSLDAGGNEQFF.

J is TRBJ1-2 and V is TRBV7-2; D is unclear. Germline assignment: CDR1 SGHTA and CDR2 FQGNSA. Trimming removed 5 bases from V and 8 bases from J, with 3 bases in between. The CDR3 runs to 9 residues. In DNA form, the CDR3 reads TGTGCCAGCAGCAAGGGCTACACCTTC. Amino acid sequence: CASSKGYTF.

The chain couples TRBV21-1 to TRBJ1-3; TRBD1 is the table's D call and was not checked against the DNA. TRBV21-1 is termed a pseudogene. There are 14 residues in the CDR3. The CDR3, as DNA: TGTGCCAGCGAACAGGAAGGGACTGGAAACACCATATATTTT. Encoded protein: CASEQEGTGNTIYF.

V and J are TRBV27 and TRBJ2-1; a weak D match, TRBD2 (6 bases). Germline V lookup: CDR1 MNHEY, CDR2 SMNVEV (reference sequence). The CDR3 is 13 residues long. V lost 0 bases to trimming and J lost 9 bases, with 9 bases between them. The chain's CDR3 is CASSLSLGGEQFF. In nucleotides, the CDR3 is TGTGCCAGCAGTTTATCATTGGGGGGTGAGCAGTTCTTC.